Listed here is a single T cell receptor beta chain. Its antigen remains unidentified. One base away there is no much larger clone; base qualities are not given. The immunoSEQ Assay, a bias-controlled multiplex PCR, was used to amplify TCRbeta CDR3 regions from genomic DNA. As for the original processing: Within the assay, amplification of reference gene primers was used to estimate how many nucleated cells each sample contained. To quantify the absolute abundance of each unique TCRbeta CDR3 rearrangement, sequence reads were collapsed and filtered. For each sample, productive Simpson clonality was calculated by taking the square root of Simpson's diversity index across productive rearrangements. TCRdb limited this immuneACCESS table to in-frame rearrangements with V and J called. A share of clones is missing; checked studies link under half to unresolved V genes, and the rest is unexplained. The D gene and trimming were derived from the DNA, and the V and J assignments and clone size from that table. Across this sample there are more than 15,000 clones, with 91% seen only once. The ten largest clones add up to roughly 4.2% of the sample.

This record belongs to a study of blood T cell repertoires in COVID-19 (dated by TCRdb to between 2020 and 2021). Regarding the research as a whole: The collaborator samples originated in the United States, Italy and Spain and spanned the acute and convalescent phases of COVID-19. The repertoires were made available in a free public database intended to serve as a resource for research on the immune response to SARS-CoV-2. The material from the prospective study consisted of cDNA or gDNA derived from T cells, B-cell-depleted T cells, or PBMCs. The dataset comprised deeply sampled blood TCRbeta repertoires from subjects exposed to, actively infected with, or recovered from COVID-19. The sample metadata nearly always contained a de-identified subject ID, COVID-19 status, age in years and sex. HLA class I and class II types, where available, came from metadata supplied by the sample provider rather than from assay-based typing. Samples were obtained from the ongoing ImmuneRACE study (first 160 participants) and from about 1,300 subjects provided by 6 global collaborators.

Collaborating institutions collected whole blood in K2EDTA tubes following their own protocols. For TCRbeta analysis, collaborator samples were shipped as frozen whole blood, as isolated PBMCs, or as DNA extracted from either sample type. The research as a whole found: The quantity of clinical and demographic metadata differed by source and by participant and was supplied without curation.

The CDR3 has 15 amino acids, counting the end cysteine and phenylalanine. Only the CDR3 DNA stays, 45 bases, in frame from base 1. For CDR1 and CDR2, the germline V gene lists SNHLY and FYNNEI. A distance of 18 bases separates the germline ends of V and J, which lose 4 bases and 6 bases respectively. The sequencing sample was made of peripheral blood. The chain couples TRBV2 to TRBJ2-5, and TRBD2 may be the D gene, going by 6 matching bases. The TCR originated in a human donor in a cohort sampled during active COVID-19. The sequence in DNA is TGTGCCAGCAGTGCTCTCGGAACGGCGGGAAAGACCCAGTACTTC. It translates to CASSALGTAGKTQYF. Reference TRBV2 and TRBJ2-5 genes cover what lies past the CDR3, so the full variable domain is EPEVTQTPSHQVTQMGQEVILRCVPISNHLYFYWYRQILGQKVEFLVSFYNNEISEKSEIFDDQFSVERPDGSNFTLKIRSTKLEDSAMYFCASSALGTAGKTQYFGPGTRLLVL.